What follows are 32 T cell receptor beta chains derived from one specimen sequenced in a study of cytomegalovirus exposure and HLA in healthy donors. Primers included in the PCR were 60 Vbeta and 13 Jbeta primers. Here immunoSEQ multiplex PCR was the method, and the copy in TCRdb shows in-frame clones only, minus some. The repertoire holds about 170,000 clones, with 75% to 85% as singletons. Sequenced input: PBMCs. The receptors derive from a woman in her 50s in good health and CMV-seronegative.

This clone was detected only a few times. The chain links TRBV7-9 to TRBJ2-2, with D perhaps TRBD1 (7 bases). In germline, CDR1 is SEHNR, CDR2 FQNEAQ (reference sequence). The CDR3 consists of 19 residues. V was pared by 5 bases and J by 0 bases, with 22 bases between. CDR3 sequence (DNA): TGTGCCAGCAGCCCGCGGGACAGCCGGGGCGGGGCGAACACCGGGGAGCTGTTTTTT. Translated: CASSPRDSRGGANTGELFF.

The V gene is TRBV7-9, the J gene TRBJ1-6; the match to TRBD1 covers 7 bases. The CDR3 has 13 amino acids. Germline V CDR1 and CDR2: SEHNR, FQNEAQ (reference sequence). Unmatched junction bases numbered 2, after V lost 2 bases and J lost 10 bases. The CDR3 nucleotides are TGTGCCAGCAGCTTAACAGGGGAATCACCCCTCCACTTT. Translated, it gives CASSLTGESPLHF.

J is TRBJ2-3 and V is TRBV11-2, with 12 bases that match TRBD2. CDR1 and CDR2 (germline): SGHAT, FQNNGV. The CDR3 contains 16 residues. After removal of 2 bases from V and 3 bases from J, the junction contained 3 bases not matched to a gene. The CDR3 bases are TGTGCCAGCAGCTTATGGACTAGCGGGACGACAGATACGCAGTATTTT. Its protein is CASSLWTSGTTDTQYF.

The chain recombines TRBV6-5 with TRBJ1-4; 8 nucleotides line up with TRBD1. The CDR3 is 14 amino acids. Per germline, CDR1 MNHEY and CDR2 SVGAGI. Unmatched junction bases numbered 1, after V lost 4 bases and J lost 3 bases. The CDR3 DNA is TGTGCCAGCAGTTTACAGGGGGCTAATGAAAAACTGTTTTTT. Translating gives CASSLQGANEKLFF.

The table lists this clone with a few counts. The chain is built from TRBV9 and TRBJ1-4; D remains unclear. The CDR3 loop spans 14 amino acids. In germline, CDR1 is SGDLS, CDR2 YYNGEE. V dropped 0 bases and J dropped 5 bases, with 8 bases sitting between them. In DNA form, the CDR3 reads TGTGCCAGCAGCGTAGGGGCCGCGAATGAAAAACTGTTTTTT. Its translation: CASSVGAANEKLFF. Combining the CDR3 with reference TRBV9 and TRBJ1-4 gives the whole variable domain DSGVTQTPKHLITATGQRVTLRCSPRSGDLSVYWYQQSLDQGLQFLIQYYNGEERAKGNILERFSAQQFPDLHSELNLSSLELGDSALYFCASSVGAANEKLFFGSGTQLSVL.

V gene TRBV19 combines with J gene TRBJ1-4; D call uncertain. V was trimmed by 7 bases and J by 6 bases, leaving 9 bases between them. Germline-derived CDR1 and CDR2 are LNHDA and SQIVND (reference sequence). This CDR3 is 12 amino acids long. For the CDR3, the DNA is TGTGCCAGTAATTCAGCGGATGAAAAACTGTTTTTT. Amino acids: CASNSADEKLFF.

This clone was picked up one time. The V and J genes are TRBV7-6 and TRBJ1-3; D gene uncertain. The CDR3 is 15 residues long. The ends were cut back, 5 bases at V and 0 bases at J, with 11 bases in the middle. Germline lookup yields CDR1 SGHVS and CDR2 FNYEAQ. Here the CDR3 reads CASSLSRASGNTIYF. The CDR3 DNA reads as TGTGCCAGCAGCCTGTCGAGGGCCTCTGGAAACACCATATATTTT.

The chain recombines TRBV7-9 with TRBJ2-2; 14 positions agree with TRBD2. Germline lookup yields CDR1 SEHNR and CDR2 FQNEAQ (reference sequence). This CDR3 region has 18 residues. Trimming cost V 6 bases and J 3 bases; bases outside gene matches: 9. This CDR3 is CASRPRTSGRTYTGELFF. CDR3 nucleotides: TGTGCCAGCAGGCCACGGACTAGCGGGAGGACCTACACCGGGGAGCTGTTTTTT. Drawing the rest from reference TRBV7-9 and TRBJ2-2, the complete variable domain is DTGVSQNPRHKITKRGQNVTFRCDPISEHNRLYWYRQTLGQGPEFLTYFQNEAQLEKSRLLSDRFSAERPKGSFSTLEIQRTEQGDSAMYLCASRPRTSGRTYTGELFFGEGSRLTVL.

The rearrangement uses TRBV28 and TRBJ2-1; a possible D gene is TRBD2 (5 bases). Germline V gene sequence: CDR1 MDHEN, CDR2 SYDVKM. V shed 3 bases and J shed 10 bases, with 22 bases lying between them. This CDR3 comprises 16 residues. CDR3 amino acids: CASSFITAALGVEQFF. Written as DNA, the CDR3 is TGTGCCAGCAGTTTCATAACCGCCGCTCTGGGAGTGGAGCAGTTCTTC.

This clone has a handful of counts. The rearrangement uses TRBV30 and TRBJ1-5; D is unresolved. The CDR3 covers 9 residues. The V gene lost 5 bases and the J gene lost 7 bases, with 3 bases spanning the gap. Per the germline V gene, CDR1 is GTSNPN and CDR2 is SVGIG (reference sequence). The CDR3 spells CAWPQPQHF. The CDR3 nucleotides are TGTGCCTGGCCGCAGCCCCAGCATTTT.

This clone has a single count. The chain carries TRBV7-9 and TRBJ1-2, with D perhaps TRBD1 (6 bases). CDR1 and CDR2 (germline): SEHNR, FQNEAQ (reference sequence). The CDR3 has 15 residues. V dropped 5 bases and J dropped 3 bases, with 16 bases sitting between them. CDR3 sequence reads: CASSNRAKGDYGYTF. The CDR3 coding sequence is TGTGCCAGCAGCAACCGGGCCAAGGGGGACTATGGCTACACCTTC.

This sequence joins TRBV5-1 and TRBJ2-1; no definite D call. CDR3 size: 13 residues. With 2 bases removed from V and 4 bases from J, the gap between germline ends came to 7 bases. Germline V gives CDR1 SGHRS, CDR2 YFSETQ. The CDR3 coding sequence is TGCGCCAGCAGCTTAAATGTATACAATGAGCAGTTCTTC. This translates into CASSLNVYNEQFF.

This clone was seen only a few times. The chain combines TRBV6-1 with TRBJ2-7; D might be TRBD2 (5 bases). This CDR3 has 14 residues. In germline, CDR1 is MNHNS, CDR2 SASEGT. V was clipped by 6 bases and J by 1 base, with 13 bases between them. The CDR3 loop is CASSHQDSSYEQYF. DNA for the CDR3: TGTGCCAGCAGCCACCAGGACTCATCCTACGAGCAGTACTTC.

The chain carries TRBV9 and TRBJ2-7; TRBD2 agrees at 10 bases. The CDR3 runs to 15 residues. Per germline, CDR1 SGDLS and CDR2 YYNGEE. The trim removed 0 bases at V and 3 bases at J, leaving 3 bases unmatched. This CDR3 reads CASSVGPSGSYEQYF. CDR3 nucleotides: TGTGCCAGCAGCGTAGGACCTAGCGGGAGCTACGAGCAGTACTTC.

The V gene is TRBV11-2, the J gene TRBJ1-1, with D unresolved. The germline V and J ends were trimmed by 5 bases and 1 base, with 14 bases remaining between them. The CDR3 consists of 15 residues. Germline V gene sequence: CDR1 SGHAT, CDR2 FQNNGV. The CDR3 reads CASSERGIGNTEAFF. CDR3 sequence (DNA): TGTGCCAGCAGCGAAAGAGGGATTGGGAACACTGAAGCTTTCTTT.

The chain has TRBV4-2 and TRBJ2-2; 7 bases are a match to TRBD2. The ends lost 0 bases at V and 4 bases at J; junction bases unmatched: 5. Germline CDR1 and CDR2: LGHNA and YNFKEQ. The CDR3 extends over 16 amino acids. The CDR3 protein is CASSQDAGRGTGELFF. The DNA of the CDR3 is TGTGCCAGCAGCCAAGATGCGGGGAGGGGCACCGGGGAGCTGTTTTTT.

Written as DNA, the CDR3 is TGTGCCAGCAGCGTAGGGGGCACCGGGGAGCTGTTTTTT. Its translation is CASSVGGTGELFF. This chain uses TRBV5-5 with TRBJ2-2; possibly TRBD1 for D (6 bases). The V gene's germline CDR1 is SGHKS and CDR2 YYEKEE (reference sequence). Trimming stripped 4 bases from V and 4 bases from J, with 8 bases between. This CDR3 is built from 13 residues.

The rearrangement joins TRBV28 to TRBJ1-2; TRBD1 matches 11 bases. With 10 bases clipped from V and 2 bases from J, the junction kept 9 bases outside the gene matches. CDR3 length equals 15 residues. Germline V lookup: CDR1 MDHEN, CDR2 SYDVKM. The DNA for the CDR3 is TGTGCCACTAATTCAGGACAGGGGGCGAACTATGGCTACACCTTC. Its translation: CATNSGQGANYGYTF.

This clone appeared a single time. The genes are TRBV27 and TRBJ2-3, with a possible D match to TRBD1 (5 bases). Germline V gene lookup returns CDR1 MNHEY and CDR2 SMNVEV (reference sequence). Trimming stripped 0 bases from V and 5 bases from J, with 12 bases between. The CDR3 loop spans 15 amino acids. The CDR3 reads CASSLSWGSLDTQYF. The CDR3 DNA reads as TGTGCCAGCAGTTTATCTTGGGGCAGTCTAGATACGCAGTATTTT.

This clone was counted a single time. V gene TRBV5-1 combines with J gene TRBJ2-3; TRBD1 matches at 7 bases. This CDR3 region has 16 residues. V shed 4 bases, J shed 5 bases, and the junction held 13 bases outside the gene matches. Germline V lookup: CDR1 SGHRS, CDR2 YFSETQ. DNA of the CDR3: TGCGCCAGCAGCCCCTCCAGCCAGACAGGGCGAGATACGCAGTATTTT. This encodes CASSPSSQTGRDTQYF.

As to this clone: Additional DNA sequences in this sample encode the identical CDR3. The chain combines TRBV4-1 with TRBJ2-7, with D perhaps matching TRBD2 (6 bases). The germline V gene has CDR1 MGHRA and CDR2 YSYEKL. V was clipped by 1 base and J by 4 bases, with 8 bases between them. The CDR3 is made up of 13 amino acids. The CDR3 spells CASSQVGGYEQYF. For the CDR3, the DNA is TGCGCCAGCAGCCAAGTCGGGGGATACGAGCAGTACTTC.

The J gene is TRBJ2-3, the V gene TRBV7-2; 8 nucleotides align to TRBD2. Per germline, CDR1 SGHTA and CDR2 FQGNSA. The V segment lost 2 bases and the J segment 4 bases; nucleotides outside the gene matches: 8. The CDR3 runs to 16 residues. CDR3 bases: TGTGCCAGCAGCTTACGGGGGGGGGCCTTTGCAGATACGCAGTATTTT. Encoded protein: CASSLRGGAFADTQYF.

J is TRBJ2-5 and V is TRBV18; 13 nucleotides align to TRBD2. This CDR3 region has 18 residues. Germline V gene data show CDR1 as KGHSH and CDR2 as LQKENI. The V and J ends lost 3 bases and 5 bases, in that order; junction bases with no gene match: 12. The CDR3 is CASSPKTSGGTYIETQYF. Written as DNA, the CDR3 is TGTGCCAGCTCACCGAAGACTAGCGGGGGGACGTACATTGAGACCCAGTACTTC.

The rearrangement links TRBV5-1 to TRBJ1-4, with a possible D match to TRBD1 (6 bases). This CDR3 has 14 residues. Germline V gives CDR1 SGHRS, CDR2 YFSETQ. V was shortened by 6 bases and J by 7 bases, with 16 bases between the two germline ends. The DNA of the CDR3 is TGCGCCAGCACCGAGACAGGAGCGGCTGAAAAACTGTTTTTT. Translating it yields CASTETGAAEKLFF.

The table lists this clone with a few counts. The rearrangement joins TRBV19 to TRBJ1-3, with unresolved D. V lost 1 base and J 0 bases, leaving 13 bases between the germline ends. Germline V CDR1 and CDR2: LNHDA, SQIVND (reference sequence). CDR3 length: 17 residues. This CDR3 is CASSIGGAAVSGNTIYF. The CDR3 coding sequence is TGTGCCAGTAGTATAGGAGGTGCGGCCGTCTCTGGAAACACCATATATTTT.

DNA of the CDR3: TGTGCCAGCAGTTCACGACCACAGGGGGCGACTAATGAAAAACTGTTTTTT. Translating it yields CASSSRPQGATNEKLFF. The chain carries TRBV27 and TRBJ1-4, with 9 bases identical to TRBD1. The CDR3 is 17 amino acids. The trim removed 4 bases at V and 2 bases at J, leaving 8 bases unmatched. CDR1 is MNHEY and CDR2 is SMNVEV in the germline V gene (reference sequence).

The CDR3 bases are TGTGCCAGCTCCCGGGACACTTGGAACACTGAAGCTTTCTTT. Protein: CASSRDTWNTEAFF. The chain has TRBV18 and TRBJ1-1; tentatively, D is TRBD1 (6 bases). Between the trimmed V and J ends, which lost 6 bases and 1 base, there was a span of 12 bases. The germline V gene has CDR1 KGHSH and CDR2 LQKENI. The CDR3 length is 14 residues.

CDR3 coding DNA: TGTGCCAGCAGCATTAGCGGGACAAGCACAGATACGCAGTATTTT. It encodes CASSISGTSTDTQYF. This sequence joins TRBV7-6 and TRBJ2-3; 8 nucleotides line up with TRBD2. CDR3 length equals 15 residues. The V gene's germline CDR1 is SGHVS and CDR2 FNYEAQ. The V gene end was trimmed by 5 bases and the J gene end by 0 bases; junction bases not matched to a gene: 4. Filled out from reference TRBV7-6 and TRBJ2-3, the complete variable domain reads GAGVSQSPRYKVTKRGQDVALRCDPISGHVSLYWYRQALGQGPEFLTYFNYEAQQDKSGLPNDRFSAERPEGSISTLTIQRTEQRDSAMYRCASSISGTSTDTQYFGPGTRLTVL.

V is TRBV11-2 and J is TRBJ2-3, with 9 bases fitting TRBD2. Germline CDR1 is SGHAT and CDR2 is FQNNGV. V was clipped by 4 bases and J by 8 bases; unmatched bases: 16. The CDR3 loop spans 17 amino acids. DNA for the CDR3: TGTGCCAGCAGCTCTGTCAGTGGGCGGGGGGGCCTGGGTACGCAGTATTTT. It encodes CASSSVSGRGGLGTQYF. Variable domain in full (rest from reference TRBV11-2 and TRBJ2-3): EAGVAQSPRYKIIEKRQSVAFWCNPISGHATLYWYQQILGQGPKLLIQFQNNGVVDDSQLPKDRFSAERLKGVDSTLKIQPAKLEDSAVYLCASSSVSGRGGLGTQYFGPGTRLTVL.

V and J are TRBV19 and TRBJ2-3; 12 nucleotides line up with TRBD2. The V gene's germline CDR1 is LNHDA and CDR2 SQIVND (reference sequence). The CDR3 covers 17 residues. Germline trimming cut 5 bases from V and 0 bases from J; bases unmatched to any gene: 6. CDR3 loop: CASSARTSGMSTDTQYF. The CDR3 DNA follows: TGTGCCAGTAGTGCCCGGACTAGCGGGATGAGCACAGATACGCAGTATTTT.

The chain is built from TRBV5-5 and TRBJ1-2, with D tentatively TRBD1 (6 bases). Trimming left V 1 base short and J 2 bases short, with 12 bases between. CDR3 length equals 15 residues. CDR1 is SGHKS and CDR2 is YYEKEE in the germline V gene (reference sequence). CDR3 sequence reads: CASSLWAGVNYGYTF. The CDR3, as DNA: TGTGCCAGCAGCTTGTGGGCAGGGGTAAACTATGGCTACACCTTC.

The chain recombines TRBV14 with TRBJ2-6; possible D gene TRBD2, 6 bases. The V gene's germline CDR1 is SGHDN and CDR2 FVKESK. V gave up 2 bases and J gave up 2 bases, with 7 bases separating them. CDR3 length: 15 amino acids. The CDR3 region has the DNA TGTGCCAGCAGCCAATCGGGGGCTGGGGCCAACGTCCTGACTTTC. It encodes CASSQSGAGANVLTF.